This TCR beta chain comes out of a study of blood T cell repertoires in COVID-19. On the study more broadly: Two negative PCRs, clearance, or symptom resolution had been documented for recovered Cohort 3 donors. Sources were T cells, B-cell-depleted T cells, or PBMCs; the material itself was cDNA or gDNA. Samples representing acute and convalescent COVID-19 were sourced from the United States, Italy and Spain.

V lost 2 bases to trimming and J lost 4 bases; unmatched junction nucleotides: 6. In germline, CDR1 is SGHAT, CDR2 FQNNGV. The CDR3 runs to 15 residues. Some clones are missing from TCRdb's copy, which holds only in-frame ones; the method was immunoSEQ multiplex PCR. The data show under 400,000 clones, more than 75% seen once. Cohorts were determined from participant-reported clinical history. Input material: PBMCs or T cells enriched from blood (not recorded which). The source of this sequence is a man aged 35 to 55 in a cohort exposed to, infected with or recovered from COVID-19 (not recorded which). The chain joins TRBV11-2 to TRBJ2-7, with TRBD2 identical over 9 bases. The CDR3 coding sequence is TGTGCCAGCAGCTTATCGGGACTAGCCTTATACGAGCAGTACTTC. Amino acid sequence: CASSLSGLALYEQYF.